Reported below is one T cell receptor (beta chain). No antigen is known for it. Nothing much larger sits one base from this clone, and base qualities are not available. These data belong to a study of human T cells and chemical hapten exposure (dated by TCRdb to the early 2020s). Broadly, across the study: The libraries were sequenced as a pool, and the TCR yield per sample differed mostly because of small variations in library volumes within the pool. The study tracked peripheral blood TCR repertoire changes in vivo during primary and secondary sensitization to the hapten diphenylcyclopropenone (DPC) in alopecia patients. From each blood RNA sample, both TCR alpha and TCR beta chains were sequenced. Here is what the overall study found, with its caveats: After repeated subsampling, the strength of the expansion versus patch-test correlation and the threshold at which it became significant changed. No change with DPC sensitization was found in the number of TCRs above 1 in 1000 frequency, and no evidence of global repertoire structure alterations was found.

The library was prepared using RACE. Sequenced on a NextSeq 500. During library preparation, unique molecular identifiers were attached to individual cDNA molecules so that TCRs could be counted in a quantitative, reproducible way. Processing in the source paper ran as follows. A median of around 96,000 TCRs per sample was observed, with a range of about 20,000 to 700,000. The Decombinator software suite was used to annotate V, J and CDR3 in the TCR reads. To make PS versus PT1 abundance plots, every sample was subsampled to the same number of TCRs (28,000). Expanded TCRs were defined as absent before sensitization and observed at least eight times at the 2-week time point. The public reads were run again by TCRdb, first through fastp at Q25 and then through MiXCR, and only productive beta chains were kept. Each CDR3 protein gets just one entry, which takes the most common genes and DNA from the rows behind it. The V and J calls follow TCRdb's processing rather than the paper's. The table for this sample lists around 130,000 distinct CDR3 sequences; about 9% of them were counted only once. Clones ranked in the top ten supply under 2% of the sample.

Relative to germline, V is 1 base shorter and J is 3 bases shorter, with 13 bases between their ends. The germline V gene encodes CDR1 LGHDT and CDR2 YNNKEL (reference sequence). The CDR3 sequence holds 15 residues, the cysteine and phenylalanine included. Left in the record is the CDR3 DNA by itself, 45 bases read in frame from the first base. Per the publication, the time point label means: healthy volunteer bleed at 2 weeks. Unfractionated whole blood was collected in Tempus Blood RNA tubes, and total RNA was extracted from that blood. Five healthy volunteers served as TCR sequencing controls and were bled at day 0, 2 weeks and 6 weeks.

Sequencing used whole blood. The chain couples TRBV3-1 to TRBJ2-7; the D call is tentative, TRBD1 or TRBD2, as each matches 5 bases. The source is a male donor in good health. Some clones in this sample may be carry-over from other donors' samples. The CDR3 has the sequence CASSQGVAGSYEQYF. The DNA sequence is TGTGCCAGCAGCCAAGGTGTCGCAGGGAGCTACGAGCAGTACTTC.